Following are 8 T cell receptor beta chains from one sample sequenced in a study of CXCR3-negative and CXCR3-positive naive CD8 T cells (dated by TCRdb to about 2019). Results the study describes overall, beyond this receptor: Compared with CXCR3-negative naive cells, CXCR3-positive naive cells had TRB CDR3s with higher hydrophobicity (lower Kidera factor 4), lower energy, and higher strength and volume indices.

For these receptors, no antigen is known. Data came from a NextSeq 550. The Human TCR Profiling Kit (MiLaboratory) was used to prepare UMI-labeled 5' RACE TRB cDNA libraries. TCRdb reprocessed the reads; each CDR3 protein sequence makes one entry, and DNA is unavailable. For this sample, the table gives tens of thousands of distinct CDR3 sequences. The ten largest make up roughly 0.62% of the sample. Sequencing input: naive CXCR3+ CD8+ T cells from blood. Sample cell subset or site, as interpreted from the label and publication: CD45RO-CCR7+CD27+CD95- naive CD8+ T cells expressing CXCR3 (TNR3+). Every receptor here comes from a human donor in good health. Some clones in this sample may be carry-over from other donors' samples.

The chain employs TRBV6-1 and TRBJ2-1; TCRdb calls TRBD2, which cannot be checked without DNA. This CDR3 is 14 amino acids long. CDR1 is MNHNS, CDR2 SASEGT, per germline. The CDR3 spells CASSKRGGVYEQFF.

The chain joins TRBV29-1 to TRBJ1-2; TCRdb returns TRBD1, unconfirmable since there is no DNA. The germline CDR1 and CDR2 sequences are SQVTM and ANQGSEA. This CDR3 has 13 amino acids. The CDR3 loop reads CSAKLDSRYGYTF.

The V and J genes are TRBV28 and TRBJ2-1; TCRdb's assignment of TRBD2 cannot be checked, as there is no DNA. This CDR3 is 15 amino acids long. CDR1 and CDR2 from the germline V gene are MDHEN and SYDVKM. The CDR3 is CASSSGTSGSHEQFF.

V gene TRBV29-1 combines with J gene TRBJ2-2; TCRdb proposes TRBD1, but this gene call is untestable without DNA. In germline, CDR1 is SQVTM, CDR2 ANQGSEA. This CDR3 comprises 12 residues. The CDR3 loop is CSGTGGSGELFF.

The chain employs TRBV10-3 and TRBJ2-5. The CDR3 sequence is 12 residues long. CDR1 is ENHRY and CDR2 is SYGVKD in the germline V gene. The CDR3 is CATMEVQETQYF.

The rearrangement links TRBV7-7 to TRBJ2-7; TCRdb's D call, TRBD1, is unchecked because there is no DNA. This CDR3 is built from 15 residues. Germline V CDR1 and CDR2: SSHAT, FNYEAQ (reference sequence). The CDR3 sequence: CASSLGSGSSYEQYF.

The chain has TRBV7-9 and TRBJ2-1; there is no DNA to check the TCRdb D call of TRBD1. Germline V gene lookup returns CDR1 SEHNR and CDR2 FQNEAQ (reference sequence). The CDR3 covers 15 residues. CDR3 residues: CASSPGRTSVNEQFF.

V is TRBV7-8 and J is TRBJ2-2. Germline V lookup: CDR1 SGHVS, CDR2 FQNEAQ. The CDR3 has 12 amino acids. The CDR3 spells CASSLVYGELVF.